This T cell receptor (beta chain) was sequenced during a study of shared clonotypes between healthy human individuals. V gave up 6 bases and J gave up 3 bases, with 6 bases separating them. CDR1 and CDR2 (germline): MNHEY, SMNVEV (reference sequence). CDR3 length: 12 residues. The naive CD8 fraction comprised CD45RO-negative cells positively selected for CCR7 and excluded terminally differentiated effector memory CD45RA+ cells. Adult donors, all healthy and HIV-negative, had no recent acute infections or vaccinations. Here immunoSEQ multiplex PCR was the method, and the copy in TCRdb shows in-frame clones only, minus some. The table has roughly 590,000 clones, about 95% seen once.

The TCR sequence derives from a woman in her 30s in good health. The sequenced material came from naive CD8+ T cells sorted from blood. The chain combines TRBV27 with TRBJ2-1; no reliable D call. CDR3 DNA: TGTGCCAGCAGGGCCCGCTACAATGAGCAGTTCTTC. Translating it yields CASRARYNEQFF.